The sequence of this T cell receptor beta chain was determined in a study of CD8+ T cells in alopecia areata. Points from the study as a whole: Administration of tofacitinib significantly diminished scalp clonality and expanded CD8+ clones within the top 100.

cDNA serving as the sequencing template came from extracted, reverse transcribed RNA. Produced via immunoSEQ multiplex PCR; TCRdb's table is partial and in-frame only. The sample records approximately 160,000 clones, around three fifths being singletons. Sample treatment: oral pan-JAK inhibitor, 5-10 mg twice daily. In alopecia areata patients, both lesional scalp punch biopsies and peripheral blood were collected. The sorting of PBMCs gave CD4+ and CD8+ T cells. On this clone itself: Its specificity is not known.

Germline V gene lookup returns CDR1 GTSNPN and CDR2 SVGIG (reference sequence). The CDR3 is 14 residues long. V dropped 3 bases and J dropped 4 bases, with 15 bases sitting between them. This sequence originates from a human donor with alopecia areata. The chain recombines TRBV30 with TRBJ1-2; no clear D. The sample in question was CD4+ T cells sorted from blood, obtained at week 24, from a patient treated with tofacitinib. The CDR3 DNA sequence: TGTGCCTGGAGGTACTCTGGGGTTATCTATGGCTACACCTTC. Amino acid sequence: CAWRYSGVIYGYTF.